This T cell receptor beta chain was captured by sequencing in a study of early T cells in non-severe SARS-CoV-2 infection. Overall study context: Unpaired chains resulted from sequencing bulk RNA of unsorted whole blood.

CDR3 length: 16 residues. The V end was cut by 3 bases, the J end by 2 bases, with 13 bases between. Germline V gene lookup returns CDR1 SEHNR and CDR2 FQNEAQ (reference sequence). Unique molecular identifier tags were affixed to discrete cDNA molecules. From the 5' RACE reads, TCRdb called clonotypes with MiXCR, one entry per CDR3 protein. The sample has some 40,000 distinct CDR3 sequences, 3.5% to 5% seen once. The sample holds many counts of this clonotype. The TCR sequence derives from an adult who was a healthcare worker with PCR-confirmed SARS-CoV-2 infection or an uninfected control (not recorded which). The chain joins TRBV7-9 to TRBJ2-2, with a tentative D call TRBD1 (6 bases). Sequenced sample: whole blood. CDR3 DNA: TGTGCCAGCAGCTTCGAATCAGGGGCAAACACCGGGGAGCTGTTTTTT. Amino acids: CASSFESGANTGELFF.